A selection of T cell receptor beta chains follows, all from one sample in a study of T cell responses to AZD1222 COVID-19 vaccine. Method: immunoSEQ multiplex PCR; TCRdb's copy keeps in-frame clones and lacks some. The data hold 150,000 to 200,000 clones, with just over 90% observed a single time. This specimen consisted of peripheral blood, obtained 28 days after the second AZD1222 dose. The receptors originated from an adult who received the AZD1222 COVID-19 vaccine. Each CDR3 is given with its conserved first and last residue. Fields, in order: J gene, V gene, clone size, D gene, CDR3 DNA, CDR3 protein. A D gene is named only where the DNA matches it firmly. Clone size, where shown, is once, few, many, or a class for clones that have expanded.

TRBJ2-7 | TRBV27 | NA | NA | TGTGCCAGCAGTCCAATCGGGGGCTACGAGCAGTACTTC | CASSPIGGYEQYF
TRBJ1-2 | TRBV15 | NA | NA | TGTGCCACCAGCAGAGATCTGGGGGCCAGATGGGATGGCTACACCTTC | CATSRDLGARWDGYTF
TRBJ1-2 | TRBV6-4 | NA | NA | TGTGCCAGCAGTATCCGGGCCGTGGACGGGGTAATAAGAGGCTACACCTTC | CASSIRAVDGVIRGYTF
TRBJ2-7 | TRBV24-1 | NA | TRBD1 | TGTGCCACCAGTGGGACCGGGACAGGGGGCGGCGAGCAGTACTTC | CATSGTGTGGGEQYF
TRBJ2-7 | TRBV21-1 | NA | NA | TGTGCCAGCAGCAAAACCCGACAGGGCACCTACGAGCAGTACTTC | CASSKTRQGTYEQYF
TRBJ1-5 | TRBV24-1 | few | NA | TGTGCCACCAGTGATGGCGGGGGGGGCCTTTCCGATCAGCCCCAGCATTTT | CATSDGGGGLSDQPQHF
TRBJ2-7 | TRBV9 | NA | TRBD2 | TGTGCCAGCAGCGCCCTAGGGACTAGCTACGAGCAGTACTTC | CASSALGTSYEQYF
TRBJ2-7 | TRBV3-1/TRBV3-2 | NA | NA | TGTGCCAGCAGCCAAGCGAGCGGGTTCTACGAGCAGTACTTC | CASSQASGFYEQYF
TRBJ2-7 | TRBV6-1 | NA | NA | TGTGCCAGCAGTGAAATTGGTCCACTGCAATATTACGAGCAGTACTTC | CASSEIGPLQYYEQYF
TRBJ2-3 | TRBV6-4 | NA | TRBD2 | TGTGCCAGCAGGGCCACTAGCGGGAGTACAGATACGCAGTATTTT | CASRATSGSTDTQYF
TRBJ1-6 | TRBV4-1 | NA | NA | TGCGCCAGCAGCCAACGCCAGTCCTATAATTCACCCCTCCACTTT | CASSQRQSYNSPLHF
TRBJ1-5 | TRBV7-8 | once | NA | TGTGCCAGCTCAGGAGGCGGTTCGGGCAATCAGCCCCAGCATTTT | CASSGGGSGNQPQHF
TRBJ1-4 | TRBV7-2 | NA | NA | TGTGCCAGCAGCTTAGAAGGTTTCGGGGAAAAACTGTTTTTT | CASSLEGFGEKLFF
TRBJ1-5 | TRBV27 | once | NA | TGTGCCAGCAGTTCAGCCGGAAAGAGCCCCAATCAGCCCCAGCATTTT | CASSSAGKSPNQPQHF
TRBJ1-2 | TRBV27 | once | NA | TGTGCCAGCAGTTTACAGGGGAACTATGGCTACACCTTC | CASSLQGNYGYTF
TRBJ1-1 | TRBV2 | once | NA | TGTGCCAGCCGTGAGAAGGAAGCTTTCTTT | CASREKEAFF
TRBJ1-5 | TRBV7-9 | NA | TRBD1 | TGTGCCAGCAGCTTAGGGGCCAGGGGGCCTTGGCCCCAGCATTTT | CASSLGARGPWPQHF
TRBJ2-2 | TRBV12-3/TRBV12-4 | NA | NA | TGTGCCAGCTCTAGGGGGTCCGGGGAGCTGTTTTTT | CASSRGSGELFF
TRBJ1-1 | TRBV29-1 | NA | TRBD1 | TGCAGCGTCATAGACGGGACAGCAATGAACACTGAAGCTTTCTTT | CSVIDGTAMNTEAFF
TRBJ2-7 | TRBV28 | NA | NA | TGTGCCAGCAGAGTAACAGTCTACGAGCAGTACTTC | CASRVTVYEQYF
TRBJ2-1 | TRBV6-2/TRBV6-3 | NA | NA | TGTGCCAGCAGTCCCGGTGGGGCGGGTTACAATGAGCAGTTCTTC | CASSPGGAGYNEQFF
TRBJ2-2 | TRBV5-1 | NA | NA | TGCGCCAGCAGCTTAGGGAGCTTAGGTAACACCGGGGAGCTGTTTTTT | CASSLGSLGNTGELFF
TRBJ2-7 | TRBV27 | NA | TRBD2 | TGTGCCAGCAAAAGGGAGGGATACTCCTACGAGCAGTACTTC | CASKREGYSYEQYF
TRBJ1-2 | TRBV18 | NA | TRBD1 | TGTGCCAGCTCGGGACAGAACTATGGCTACACCTTC | CASSGQNYGYTF
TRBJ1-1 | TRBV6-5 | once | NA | TGTGCCAGCAGGACAGCGAACACTGAAGCTTTCTTT | CASRTANTEAFF
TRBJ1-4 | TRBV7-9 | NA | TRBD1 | TGTGCCAGCAGCAGGACAGGGGCGAATGAAAAACTGTTTTTT | CASSRTGANEKLFF
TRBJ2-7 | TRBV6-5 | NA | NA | TGTGCCAGCGAAAATTCGGAGCAGTACTTC | CASENSEQYF
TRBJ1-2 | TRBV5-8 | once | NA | TGTGCCAGCAGCTTGTGGGATTTTGGCTACACCTTC | CASSLWDFGYTF
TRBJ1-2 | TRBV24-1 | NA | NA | TGTGCCACCAGTGTTGGGGGCGGGGGCTACACCTTC | CATSVGGGGYTF
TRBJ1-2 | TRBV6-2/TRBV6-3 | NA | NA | TGTGCCAGCAGTACTACGCTCCTCACACGCGGCTACACCTTC | CASSTTLLTRGYTF
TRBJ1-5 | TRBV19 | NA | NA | TGTGCCAGTAGTATCCTGTGGACCAGTCAGCCCCAGCATTTT | CASSILWTSQPQHF
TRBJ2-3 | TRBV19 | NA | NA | TGTGCCAGTAAACCCCTGAGCACAGATACGCAGTATTTT | CASKPLSTDTQYF
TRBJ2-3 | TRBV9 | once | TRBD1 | TGTGCCAGCAGCGCCGGACAGGGGTCCATATATTGGGGTCGGACAGATACGCAGTATTTT | CASSAGQGSIYWGRTDTQYF
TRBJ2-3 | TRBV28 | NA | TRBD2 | TGTGCCAGCAGTTTAGCCGGGACGGGAGGGACAGATACGCAGTATTTT | CASSLAGTGGTDTQYF
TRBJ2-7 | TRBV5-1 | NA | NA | TGCGCCAGCAGCTTCCAAGACTCAAAATGGGTAGAGCAGTACTTC | CASSFQDSKWVEQYF
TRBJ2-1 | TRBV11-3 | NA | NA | TGTGCCAGCAGCTTAGGAACGGATGAGCAGTTCTTC | CASSLGTDEQFF
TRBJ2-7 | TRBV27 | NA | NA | TGTGCCAGCAGTTTATCCCTAAGTGTCCCGGGATACGAGCAGTACTTC | CASSLSLSVPGYEQYF
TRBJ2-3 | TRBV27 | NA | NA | TGTGCCAGCGGAGCTTATCTCACAGATACGCAGTATTTT | CASGAYLTDTQYF
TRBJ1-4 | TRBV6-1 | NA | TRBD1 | TGTGCCAGCAGTGGCCAGGGGGGCTCCTCAAGGGGTGAAAAACTGTTTTTT | CASSGQGGSSRGEKLFF
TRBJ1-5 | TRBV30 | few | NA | TGTGCCTGGTCCGGGACAACCGTCTCTCAGCCCCAGCATTTT | CAWSGTTVSQPQHF
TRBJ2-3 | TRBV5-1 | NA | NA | TGCGCCAGCAGCTTGGAGTTAGGCCCTAGCACAGATACGCAGTATTTT | CASSLELGPSTDTQYF
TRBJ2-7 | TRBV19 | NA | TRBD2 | TGTGCCAGTAGTGGATCGATAGCGGGGGTCTTCTACGAGCAGTACTTC | CASSGSIAGVFYEQYF
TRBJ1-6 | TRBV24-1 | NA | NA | TGTGCCACCAGTGATTCTGGGTACAATTCACCCCTCCACTTT | CATSDSGYNSPLHF
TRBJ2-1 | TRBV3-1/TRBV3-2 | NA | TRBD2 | TGTGCCAGCAGCCAAGCCCCGGGACTAGGGGACAATGAGCAGTTCTTC | CASSQAPGLGDNEQFF
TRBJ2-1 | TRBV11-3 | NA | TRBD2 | TGTGCCAGTGGGACTAGCGGGAGGGGCTACAATGAGCAGTTCTTC | CASGTSGRGYNEQFF
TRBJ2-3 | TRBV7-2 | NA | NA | TGTGCCAGCAGCTTGGGATCAGGCACAGATACGCAGTATTTT | CASSLGSGTDTQYF
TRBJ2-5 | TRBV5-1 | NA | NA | TGCGCCAGCAGCTTGTTCCGGGAGACCCAGTACTTC | CASSLFRETQYF
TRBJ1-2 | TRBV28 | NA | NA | TGTGCCAGCCAAAGAGGCAGGGAATATGGCTACACCTTC | CASQRGREYGYTF
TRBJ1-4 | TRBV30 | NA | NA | TGTGCCTGGACCGAGGCAGGGAACGACGAAAAACTGTTTTTT | CAWTEAGNDEKLFF
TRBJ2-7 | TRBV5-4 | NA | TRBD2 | TGTGCCAGCAGCGGCGGGCGTCTAGCGGGTAACTACGAGCAGTACTTC | CASSGGRLAGNYEQYF
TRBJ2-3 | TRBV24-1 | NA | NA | TGTGCCACCAGTGTACACGGAACAGATACGCAGTATTTT | CATSVHGTDTQYF
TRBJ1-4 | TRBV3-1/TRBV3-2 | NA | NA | TGTGCCAGCAGCCAAGCGAGGGAGAGGAATGAAAAACTGTTTTTT | CASSQARERNEKLFF
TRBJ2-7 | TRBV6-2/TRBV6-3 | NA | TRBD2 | TGTGCCAGCAGTCTCGCCTTAAGGACTAGCGGATCCCCCTACGAGCAGTACTTC | CASSLALRTSGSPYEQYF
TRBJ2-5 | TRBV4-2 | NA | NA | TGTGCCAGCAGCCAAGGCCCCACAGCGGCTAACATACAAGAGACCCAGTACTTC | CASSQGPTAANIQETQYF
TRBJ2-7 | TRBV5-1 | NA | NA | TGCGCCAGCAGCTTGGATCCGGGTGCCTACGAGCAGTACTTC | CASSLDPGAYEQYF
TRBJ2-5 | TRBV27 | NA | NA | TGTGCCAGCAGTCCCCAGGGATTAGAAGAGACCCAGTACTTC | CASSPQGLEETQYF
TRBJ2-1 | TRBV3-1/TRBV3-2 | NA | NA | TGTGCCAGCAGCCAAAGAGGGCGGAATGAGCAGTTCTTC | CASSQRGRNEQFF
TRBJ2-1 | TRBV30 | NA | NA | TGTGCCTGGAGGGTTGAGAGTGAGCAGTTCTTC | CAWRVESEQFF
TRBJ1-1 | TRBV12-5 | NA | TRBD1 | TGTGCTAGTGGTTTCTTCTTGGGACAGGCCGTGAACACTGAAGCTTTCTTT | CASGFFLGQAVNTEAFF
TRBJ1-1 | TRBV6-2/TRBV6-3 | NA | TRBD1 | TGTGCCAGCAGCCTCAGGGGGTACTCTGAAGCTTTCTTT | CASSLRGYSEAFF